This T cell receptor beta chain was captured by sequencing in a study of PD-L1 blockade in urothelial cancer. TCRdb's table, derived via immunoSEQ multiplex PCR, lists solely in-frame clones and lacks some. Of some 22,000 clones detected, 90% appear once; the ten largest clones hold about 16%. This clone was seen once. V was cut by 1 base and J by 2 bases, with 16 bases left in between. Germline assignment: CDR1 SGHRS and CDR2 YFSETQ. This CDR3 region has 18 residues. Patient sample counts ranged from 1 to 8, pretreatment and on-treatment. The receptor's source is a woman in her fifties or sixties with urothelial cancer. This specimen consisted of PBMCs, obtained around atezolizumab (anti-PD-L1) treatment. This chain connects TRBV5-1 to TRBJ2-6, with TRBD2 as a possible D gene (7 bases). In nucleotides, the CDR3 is TGCGCCAGCAGCTTGTCCCCTGGGGGGGCAACTGGGGCCAACGTCCTGACTTTC. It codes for CASSLSPGGATGANVLTF.